Below, 24 T cell receptor beta chains from the same sample are listed, as sequenced in a study of T cells in Graves' hyperthyroidism and ophthalmopathy (dated by TCRdb to the late 2010s). Library method: multiplex PCR. This sample was sequenced with an Illumina HiSeq 2000. Amplification of TCR beta CDR3 regions was carried out from RNA transcripts. For the first round of RT-PCR on the TCR CDR3, the HTBI primer set was used together with the Qiagen OneStep RT-PCR kit. Clones were called with MiXCR by TCRdb after fastp trimmed the public reads at Q25, and only in-frame beta chains were retained. When rows share a CDR3 protein, they turn into one entry using the most common DNA and genes. The sample profile shows approximately 420,000 distinct CDR3 sequences; about 15% of them were found once. About 31% of the sample lies in the top ten. The sequenced sample consisted of blood. The receptors stem from a woman in her 30s with Graves' hyperthyroidism.

In this sample, this clonotype turned up many times. This chain joins TRBV11-2 and TRBJ2-5; tentative D call: TRBD2 (6 bases). The V gene lost 0 bases and the J gene lost 4 bases, with 12 bases spanning the gap. The CDR3 has 15 amino acids. Germline assignment: CDR1 SGHAT and CDR2 FQNNGV. The CDR3 is CASSLDGGHGETQYF. CDR3 bases: TGTGCCAGCAGCTTAGATGGAGGGCACGGAGAGACCCAGTACTTC.

This clonotype was counted at least ten times. The chain joins TRBV12-3 or TRBV12-4 to TRBJ1-5, with D possibly matching TRBD1 (6 bases). The CDR3 totals 15 residues. Trimming took off 5 bases at V and 3 bases at J, with 14 bases between the two ends. CDR3 sequence reads: CASSRTGQSNQPQHF. In DNA, the CDR3 is TGTGCCAGCAGTCGGACGGGACAATCCAATCAGCCCCAGCATTTT.

This clonotype showed up many times. J is TRBJ2-1 and V is TRBV18; tentative D call: TRBD1 (6 bases). Trimming removed 3 bases from V and 0 bases from J, with 12 bases in between. The germline V gene encodes CDR1 KGHSH and CDR2 LQKENI. This CDR3 comprises 16 residues. Written as DNA, the CDR3 is TGTGCCAGCTCACCCTCGACAGGTACCTCCTACAATGAGCAGTTCTTC. This codes for CASSPSTGTSYNEQFF. Full variable domain (remainder filled in from reference TRBV18 and TRBJ2-1): NAGVMQNPRHLVRRRGQEARLRCSPMKGHSHVYWYRQLPEEGLKFMVYLQKENIIDESGMPKERFSAEFPKEGPSILRIQQVVRGDSAAYFCASSPSTGTSYNEQFFGPGTRLTVL.

This clonotype appeared many times. This chain joins TRBV7-2 and TRBJ2-1; the D is unclear. Trimming took off 0 bases at V and 3 bases at J, with 12 bases between the two ends. This CDR3 comprises 16 residues. Germline V gene data show CDR1 as SGHTA and CDR2 as FQGNSA. The CDR3 reads CASSLARLTDYNEQFF. The CDR3 coding sequence is TGTGCCAGCAGCTTAGCGAGGCTAACAGACTACAATGAGCAGTTCTTC.

The table lists this clonotype with many counts. This rearrangement joins TRBV30 to TRBJ2-7, with 12 nucleotides matching TRBD2. This CDR3 is 14 amino acids long. Trimming cost V 2 bases and J 2 bases; bases outside gene matches: 1. Germline V gene sequence: CDR1 GTSNPN, CDR2 SVGIG (reference sequence). The CDR3 DNA reads as TGTGCCTGGAGTCGGACTAGCGGGGCCTACGAGCAGTACTTC. As protein: CAWSRTSGAYEQYF.

This clonotype has ten or more counts. The gene calls are TRBV6-1 and TRBJ1-3, with a tentative D call TRBD1 (6 bases). With 5 bases removed from V and 0 bases from J, the gap between germline ends came to 14 bases. This CDR3 is built from 16 residues. Germline values: CDR1 MNHNS, CDR2 SASEGT. CDR3 region: CASSLRGGSSGNTIYF. The CDR3 region has the DNA TGTGCCAGCAGTCTTCGAGGGGGAAGCTCTGGAAACACCATATATTTT.

This clonotype was detected only a few times. The chain employs TRBV2 and TRBJ2-2; a weak D match, TRBD1 (5 bases). Per the germline V gene, CDR1 is SNHLY and CDR2 is FYNNEI. Trimming removed 4 bases from V and 4 bases from J, with 13 bases in between. The CDR3 length is 15 residues. The CDR3 DNA follows: TGTGCCAGCAGTGGAAAGGGTAGGGGCACCGGGGAGCTGTTTTTT. The encoded protein is CASSGKGRGTGELFF.

This clonotype showed up many times. This chain joins TRBV7-2 and TRBJ2-7; D is perhaps TRBD1 (5 bases). The CDR3 covers 14 residues. Germline CDR1 and CDR2: SGHTA and FQGNSA. V dropped 5 bases and J dropped 0 bases, with 11 bases sitting between them. The CDR3 loop reads CASSSQGTSYEQYF. In DNA form, the CDR3 reads TGTGCCAGCAGCAGCCAGGGAACCTCCTACGAGCAGTACTTC. Full variable domain (outside the CDR3, taken from reference TRBV7-2 and TRBJ2-7): GAGVSQSPSNKVTEKGKDVELRCDPISGHTALYWYRQSLGQGLEFLIYFQGNSAPDKSGLPSDRFSAERTGGSVSTLTIQRTQQEDSAVYLCASSSQGTSYEQYFGPGTRLTVT.

CDR3 amino acids: CASRRAPGETQYF. DNA for the CDR3: TGTGCCAGCAGACGGGCTCCGGGGGAGACCCAGTACTTC. The chain couples TRBV6-2 or TRBV6-3 to TRBJ2-5, with D possibly TRBD2 on 5 matching bases. The germline gives CDR1 MNHEY, CDR2 SVGEGT. The CDR3 is 13 residues long. The V end lost 6 bases, the J end lost 5 bases, and 13 bases lay between the germline ends.

This clonotype was observed a few times. The chain couples TRBV24-1 to TRBJ2-5; the match to TRBD2 covers 7 bases. With 0 bases clipped from V and 5 bases from J, the junction kept 11 bases outside the gene matches. The CDR3 is 17 residues long. The germline gives CDR1 KGHDR, CDR2 SFDVKD. The CDR3 region has the DNA TGTGCCACCAGTGATTTGCAACCGGGACGGGGAGGGGAGACCCAGTACTTC. Protein sequence: CATSDLQPGRGGETQYF.

The rearrangement links TRBV10-3 to TRBJ1-1, with TRBD1 matching 8 bases. The ends lost 8 bases at V and 1 base at J; junction bases unmatched: 3. This CDR3 contains 13 residues. CDR1 is ENHRY and CDR2 is SYGVKD in the germline V gene. In DNA form, the CDR3 reads TGTGCCATCGGAGGACAGGGGAACACTGAAGCTTTCTTT. Translating gives CAIGGQGNTEAFF.

In its sample, this clonotype was seen a few times. Relative to the germline gene, one junction end is altered; a read error may explain this. The V gene is TRBV20-1, the J gene TRBJ1-6; TRBD1 aligns across 7 bases. Germline V lookup: CDR1 DFQATT, CDR2 SNEGSKA (reference sequence). CDR3 length: 15 amino acids. For the CDR3, the DNA is TGCAGTGCAAGAGCCCAAGACAGGGTTTGGTCACCCCTCCACTTT. Translated, it gives CSARAQDRVWSPLHF.

At least ten counts were recorded for this clonotype. The V call is TRBV11-2, the J call TRBJ2-7, with a possible D match to TRBD1 (6 bases). Trimming took 0 bases from V and 1 from J, leaving 10 bases between them. CDR3 length: 15 amino acids. Germline CDR1 reads SGHAT; CDR2 reads FQNNGV. CDR3 nucleotide sequence: TGTGCCAGCAGCTTAGACGGGACATCTTCCTACGAGCAGTACTTC. This sequence encodes CASSLDGTSSYEQYF. Full variable domain (missing parts from reference TRBV11-2 and TRBJ2-7): EAGVAQSPRYKIIEKRQSVAFWCNPISGHATLYWYQQILGQGPKLLIQFQNNGVVDDSQLPKDRFSAERLKGVDSTLKIQPAKLEDSAVYLCASSLDGTSSYEQYFGPGTRLTVT.

This clonotype was seen repeatedly, ten times or more. The chain employs TRBV7-9 and TRBJ2-7, with D perhaps given as TRBD1 or TRBD2 (6 bases each). Germline V gene lookup returns CDR1 SEHNR and CDR2 FQNEAQ (reference sequence). The CDR3 has 15 amino acids. The V and J ends lost 1 base and 3 bases respectively, with 13 bases between them. The DNA of the CDR3 is TGTGCCAGCAGCTTAGTGGAGGGGGGTATCTACGAGCAGTACTTC. Its translation is CASSLVEGGIYEQYF. Full variable domain (remainder filled in from reference TRBV7-9 and TRBJ2-7): DTGVSQNPRHKITKRGQNVTFRCDPISEHNRLYWYRQTLGQGPEFLTYFQNEAQLEKSRLLSDRFSAERPKGSFSTLEIQRTEQGDSAMYLCASSLVEGGIYEQYFGPGTRLTVT.

The CDR3 spells CASSLLGQVRWNEQFF. For the CDR3, the DNA is TGTGCCAGCAGCTTGTTGGGACAGGTGAGATGGAATGAGCAGTTCTTC. The chain couples TRBV5-6 to TRBJ2-1, with 8 bases aligning to TRBD1. In germline, CDR1 is SGHDT, CDR2 YYEEEE. Germline trimming cut 1 base from V and 7 bases from J; bases unmatched to any gene: 10. This CDR3 region has 16 residues.

This clonotype was counted ten times or more. This rearrangement joins TRBV27 to TRBJ1-1; D unclear. The CDR3 consists of 14 residues. CDR1 and CDR2 from the germline V gene are MNHEY and SMNVEV (reference sequence). Trimming removed 1 base from V and 3 bases from J, with 9 bases in between. CDR3 bases: TGTGCCAGCAGTTTATTCGTATCCCACACTGAAGCTTTCTTT. Its translation is CASSLFVSHTEAFF.

The rearrangement joins TRBV4-2 to TRBJ2-7, with D perhaps TRBD2 (5 bases). V dropped 0 bases and J dropped 3 bases, with 12 bases sitting between them. Germline V CDR1 and CDR2: LGHNA, YNFKEQ. This CDR3 contains 15 residues. CDR3 amino acids: CASSQERAHNYEQYF. DNA for the CDR3: TGTGCCAGCAGCCAAGAGAGGGCGCATAACTACGAGCAGTACTTC.

In this sample, this clonotype turned up many times. The chain combines TRBV28 with TRBJ1-1; D uncertain. Germline-derived CDR1 and CDR2 are MDHEN and SYDVKM. The CDR3 covers 12 residues. V dropped 8 bases and J dropped 5 bases, with 12 bases sitting between them. The CDR3 DNA follows: TGTGCCAGCTCCCTCCTCCGGACTGAAGCTTTCTTT. It specifies CASSLLRTEAFF. The whole variable domain, remainder taken from reference TRBV28 and TRBJ1-1, is DVKVTQSSRYLVKRTGEKVFLECVQDMDHENMFWYRQDPGLGLRLIYFSYDVKMKEKGDIPEGYSVSREKKERFSLILESASTNQTSMYLCASSLLRTEAFFGQGTRLTVV.

In this sample, this clonotype turned up many times. In nucleotides, the CDR3 is TGTGCCTGGAGTGTACAGTGGGCCAACGTCCTGACTTTC. Translation gives CAWSVQWANVLTF. The chain couples TRBV30 to TRBJ2-6; no definite D call. The CDR3 is made up of 13 amino acids. Germline V gene sequence: CDR1 GTSNPN, CDR2 SVGIG (reference sequence). Trimming left V 0 bases short and J 5 bases short, with 5 bases between.

This clonotype was seen at least ten times. The chain couples TRBV28 to TRBJ1-2; TRBD1 aligns across 7 bases. CDR1 and CDR2 from the germline V gene are MDHEN and SYDVKM. V lost 10 bases, J lost 8 bases, and 7 bases stayed unmatched. The CDR3 has 11 amino acids. CDR3 nucleotides: TGTGCCATTCCGACAGGGTCCGGCTACACCTTC. This sequence encodes CAIPTGSGYTF.

This clonotype came up a few times. The rearrangement uses TRBV6-1 and TRBJ1-2; 7 bases match TRBD1. With 6 bases clipped from V and 7 bases from J, the junction kept 17 bases outside the gene matches. This CDR3 has 16 residues. CDR1 MNHNS and CDR2 SASEGT come from the germline V gene. The CDR3 DNA follows: TGTGCCAGCAGAGAAAGAGAGGGGAGGGGGCTGTCTGGCTACACCTTC. Translation gives CASREREGRGLSGYTF.

As concerns this clonotype: This may stem from a read error, because a much larger clone lies one nucleotide away. The chain is built from TRBV18 and TRBJ2-7; a weak D match, TRBD1 (6 bases). Germline V gene lookup returns CDR1 KGHSH and CDR2 LQKENI. This CDR3 contains 13 residues. Trimming stripped 5 bases from V and 3 bases from J, with 11 bases between. The DNA for the CDR3 is TGTGCCAGCTCAGGGCCAGGGGACTACGAGCAGTACTTC. This encodes CASSGPGDYEQYF.

In this sample, this clonotype turned up a few times. The chain recombines TRBV9 with TRBJ2-2; 7 positions match TRBD2. Germline loops: CDR1 SGDLS, CDR2 YYNGEE. The length of the CDR3 is 16 residues. After removal of 4 bases from V and 1 base from J, the junction contained 7 bases not matched to a gene. The CDR3 is CASSPSGLQNTGELFF. The CDR3, as DNA: TGTGCCAGCAGCCCATCGGGACTACAGAACACCGGGGAGCTGTTTTTT.

At least ten counts were recorded for this clonotype. V is TRBV10-3 and J is TRBJ1-2; D is uncertain. This CDR3 comprises 14 residues. V shed 11 bases and J shed 6 bases, with 22 bases lying between them. Looked up from germline, CDR1 is ENHRY and CDR2 is SYGVKD. CDR3 residues: CALSPETRRDGYTF. CDR3 DNA: TGTGCCCTCTCACCTGAGACCCGCAGAGATGGCTACACCTTC.